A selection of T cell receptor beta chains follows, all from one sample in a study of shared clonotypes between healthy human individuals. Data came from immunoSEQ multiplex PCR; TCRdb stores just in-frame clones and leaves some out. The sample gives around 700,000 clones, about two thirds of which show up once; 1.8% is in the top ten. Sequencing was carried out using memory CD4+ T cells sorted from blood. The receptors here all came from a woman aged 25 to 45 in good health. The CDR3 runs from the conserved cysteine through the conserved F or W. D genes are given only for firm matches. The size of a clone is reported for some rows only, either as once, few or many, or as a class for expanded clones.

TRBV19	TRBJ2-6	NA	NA	TGTGCCAGTAGCCTATTTGGGTCAGCGGGGGCCAACGTCCTGACTTTC	CASSLFGSAGANVLTF
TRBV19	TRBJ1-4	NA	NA	TGTGCCAGTAGTAAGACCCGCAAGACCATGGGGCATGAAAAACTGTTTTTT	CASSKTRKTMGHEKLFF
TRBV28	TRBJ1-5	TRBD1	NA	TGTTCGGCAGGGGGCGTCGGACAGCCCCAGCATTTT	CSAGGVGQPQHF
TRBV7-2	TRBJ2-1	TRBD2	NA	TGTGCCAGCAGCATGGGACTAGCCTACAATGAGCAGTTCTTC	CASSMGLAYNEQFF
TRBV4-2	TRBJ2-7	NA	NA	TGTGCCAGCAGCCAAGTGGACAGCTCCTACGAGCAGTACTTC	CASSQVDSSYEQYF
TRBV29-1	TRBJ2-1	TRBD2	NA	TGCAGCGTCGAGGGACTAGCAAACAATGAGCAGTTCTTC	CSVEGLANNEQFF
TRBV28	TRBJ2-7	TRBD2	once	TGTGCCAGCAGTTTGAGCGGGACGTCTTACGAGCAGTACTTC	CASSLSGTSYEQYF
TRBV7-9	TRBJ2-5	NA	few	TGTGCCACCGCGGGTCAAGAGACCCAGTACTTC	CATAGQETQYF
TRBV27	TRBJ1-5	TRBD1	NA	TGTGCCAGCAGTACGGCCCTGGACAGGAGCTCCTTTAGCAATCAGCCCCAGCATTTT	CASSTALDRSSFSNQPQHF
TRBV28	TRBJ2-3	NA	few	TGTGCCAGCATCCCCCAAGGGCGGGGATTCGATACGCAGTATTTT	CASIPQGRGFDTQYF
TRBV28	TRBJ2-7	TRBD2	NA	TGTGCCAGCAGTCCACTAGCGGGAGGTCACTACGAGCAGTACTTC	CASSPLAGGHYEQYF
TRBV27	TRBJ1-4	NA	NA	TGTGCCAGCAGTTTTTACAGTACTAATGAAAAACTGTTTTTT	CASSFYSTNEKLFF
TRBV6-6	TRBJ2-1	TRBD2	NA	TGTGCCAGCAGTTCAACCGGGACTAGGTACAATGAGCAGTTCTTC	CASSSTGTRYNEQFF
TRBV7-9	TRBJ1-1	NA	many	TGTGCCAGCAGATCAGCGACAGGCATGAACACTGAAGCTTTCTTT	CASRSATGMNTEAFF
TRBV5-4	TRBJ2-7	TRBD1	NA	TGTGCCAGCAGCATGGGACAGAGGGACTCCTACGAGCAGTACTTC	CASSMGQRDSYEQYF
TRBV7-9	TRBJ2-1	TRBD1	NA	TGTGCCAGCAGCTTAGTATTCTCTCGCGGACAGGGGCACAATGAGCAGTTCTTC	CASSLVFSRGQGHNEQFF
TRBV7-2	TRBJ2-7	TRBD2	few	TGTGCCAGCAGCTTAGAGGGACTAGCGGGAGTCAACGAGCAGTACTTC	CASSLEGLAGVNEQYF
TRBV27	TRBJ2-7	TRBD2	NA	TGTGCCAGCAGTTCTTACCTCCCGGGAGGGGGCGAGCAGTACTTC	CASSSYLPGGGEQYF
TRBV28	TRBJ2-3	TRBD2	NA	TGTGCCAGCAGATCTAGACTAGCCCCATCAGTCGGGGATACGCAGTATTTT	CASRSRLAPSVGDTQYF
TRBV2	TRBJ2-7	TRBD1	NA	TGTGCCAGCAGTATTGGGACAGGGGGCTGGGAGCAGTACTTC	CASSIGTGGWEQYF
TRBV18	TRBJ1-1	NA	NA	TGTGCCAGCTCACCTGCAAGATGGCACACTGAAGCTTTCTTT	CASSPARWHTEAFF
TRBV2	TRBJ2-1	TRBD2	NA	TGTGCCAGCACTTTACGGGGGGCCTACAATGAGCAGTTCTTC	CASTLRGAYNEQFF
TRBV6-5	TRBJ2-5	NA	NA	TGTGCCAGCAGTTACTCGGGGTCCCAAGAGACCCAGTACTTC	CASSYSGSQETQYF
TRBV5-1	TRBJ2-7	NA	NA	TGCGCCAGCAGCTTTGTTGCGGGGAGCTCCTACGAGCAGTACTTC	CASSFVAGSSYEQYF
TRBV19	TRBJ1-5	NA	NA	TGTGCCAGTAGTATCCCCCGGGGATCAGGGAGCAATCAGCCCCAGCATTTT	CASSIPRGSGSNQPQHF
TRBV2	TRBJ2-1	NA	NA	TGTGCCAGCAGTGAATTGAGCAATGAGCAGTTCTTC	CASSELSNEQFF
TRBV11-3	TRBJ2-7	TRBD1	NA	TGTGCCAGCAGCCCTTACCTGGACAGGTTATACGAGCAGTACTTC	CASSPYLDRLYEQYF
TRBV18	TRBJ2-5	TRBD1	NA	TGTGCCAGCTCAACAGGGACAGGGGCGCGGGAGACCCAGTACTTC	CASSTGTGARETQYF
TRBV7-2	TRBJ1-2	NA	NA	TGTGCCAGCAGCGCTCGGGGGGTTAACTATGGCTACACCTTC	CASSARGVNYGYTF
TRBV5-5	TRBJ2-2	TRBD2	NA	TGTGCCAGCAGCTTGGTACTAGCGGGAAACACCGGGGAGCTGTTTTTT	CASSLVLAGNTGELFF
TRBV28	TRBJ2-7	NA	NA	TGTGCCAGCAGTCTTTCTAGTCCGCCCTACGAGCAGTACTTC	CASSLSSPPYEQYF
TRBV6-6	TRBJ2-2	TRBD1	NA	TGTGCCAGCAGTGGACAGGGGTTTGACACCGGGGAGCTGTTTTTT	CASSGQGFDTGELFF
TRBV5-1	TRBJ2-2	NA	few	TGCGCCAGCAGCTCGGGATCCCTCGCGAACACCGGGGAGCTGTTTTTT	CASSSGSLANTGELFF
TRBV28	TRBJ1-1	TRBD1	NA	TGTGCCAGCATTGGGCAGGGGGAGCACGGGAACACTGAAGCTTTCTTT	CASIGQGEHGNTEAFF
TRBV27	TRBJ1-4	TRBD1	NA	TGTGCCAGCAGTTTAGAGGCCGGGACAGGGTATGAAAAACTGTTTTTT	CASSLEAGTGYEKLFF
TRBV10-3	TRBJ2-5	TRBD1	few	TGTGCCATCAGTGAGCCGGGACAGGGGGCAGTCCAAGAGACCCAGTACTTC	CAISEPGQGAVQETQYF
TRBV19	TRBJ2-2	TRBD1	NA	TGTGCCAGTAGTGGGACAGGGGCCGGGGAGCTGTTTTTT	CASSGTGAGELFF
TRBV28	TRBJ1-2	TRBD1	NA	TGTGCCAGCAGCGGATCGACAGGGAATGGCTACACCTTC	CASSGSTGNGYTF
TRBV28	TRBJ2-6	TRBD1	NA	TGTGCCAGCAGTTTCAGTCTCTCGGGCCTAGGACAGGGTTACTCTGGGGCCAACGTCCTGACTTTC	CASSFSLSGLGQGYSGANVLTF
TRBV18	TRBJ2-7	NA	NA	TGTGCCAGCTCCGAGGCCTTCGAGCAGTACTTC	CASSEAFEQYF
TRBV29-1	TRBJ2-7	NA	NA	TGCAGCTGCGTTTCCAGCTTCCACGAGCAGTACTTC	CSCVSSFHEQYF
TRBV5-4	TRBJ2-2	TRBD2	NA	TGTGCCAGCAGCTCGAGGATCGGGACTAGCGGGGGCGGGGAGCTGTTTTTT	CASSSRIGTSGGGELFF
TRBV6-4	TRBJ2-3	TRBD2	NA	TGTGCCAGCAGTGAAGTAGCGGGAGATAGAGATACGCAGTATTTT	CASSEVAGDRDTQYF
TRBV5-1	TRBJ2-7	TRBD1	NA	TGCGCCAGCAGCCGAGACAGGGGGCTTAGTCACTACGAGCAGTACTTC	CASSRDRGLSHYEQYF
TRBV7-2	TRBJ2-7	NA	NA	TGTGCCAGCAGCTCGCAGAAACCCCCCTACGAGCAGTACTTC	CASSSQKPPYEQYF
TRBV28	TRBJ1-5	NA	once	TGTGCCAGCAGGGACCGAAAAAATAGCAATCAGCCCCAGCATTTT	CASRDRKNSNQPQHF
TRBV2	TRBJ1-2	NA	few	TGTGCCAGCAGTGGTTCAGGGCGGGGGTATGGCTACACCTTC	CASSGSGRGYGYTF
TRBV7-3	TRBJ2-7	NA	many	TGTGCCAGCAGCTTACTCGAGGGACCATACGAGCAGTACTTC	CASSLLEGPYEQYF